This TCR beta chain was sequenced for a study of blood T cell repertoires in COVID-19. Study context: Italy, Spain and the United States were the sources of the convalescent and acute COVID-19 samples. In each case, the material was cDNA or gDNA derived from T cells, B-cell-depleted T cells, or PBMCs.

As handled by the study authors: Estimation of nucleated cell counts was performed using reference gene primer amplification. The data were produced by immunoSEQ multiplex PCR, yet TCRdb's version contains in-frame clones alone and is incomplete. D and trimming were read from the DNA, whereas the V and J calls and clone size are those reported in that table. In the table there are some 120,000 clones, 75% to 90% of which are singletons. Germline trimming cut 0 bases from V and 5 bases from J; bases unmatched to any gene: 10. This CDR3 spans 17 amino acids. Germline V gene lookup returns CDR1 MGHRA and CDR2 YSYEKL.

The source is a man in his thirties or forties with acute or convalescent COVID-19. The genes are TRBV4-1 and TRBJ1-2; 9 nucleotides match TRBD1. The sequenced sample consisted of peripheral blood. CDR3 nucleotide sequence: TGCGCCAGCAGCCAAGATGGGGCGGGGACAGGGCATTATGGCTACACCTTC. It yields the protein CASSQDGAGTGHYGYTF.